The present T cell receptor beta chain was sequenced within a study of PD-L1 blockade in urothelial cancer. Study in general: Once treatment had started, blood was analyzed at 3 weeks (second dose) and again at 6 weeks.

Added to each PCR by spiking were synthetic TCR analog templates. Profiled with immunoSEQ multiplex PCR; TCRdb holds only in-frame clones, not every one. The sample has about 93,000 clones, around 91% seen once. Points from the study as a whole: Below-median TCR clonality that was measured in pretreatment blood predicted better survival.

The time point: pretreatment peripheral blood. Every patient provided from 1 to 8 samples, collected pretreatment and on-treatment. This clone was observed once. Antigen unknown. The V end was cut by 3 bases, the J end by 6 bases, with 8 bases between. This CDR3 is 12 amino acids long. Per germline, CDR1 MDHEN and CDR2 SYDVKM. The chain uses TRBV28 and TRBJ1-1, with D perhaps TRBD1 (5 bases). The sequencing used PBMCs, collected around atezolizumab (anti-PD-L1) treatment. The source is a man in his sixties with urothelial cancer. The DNA for the CDR3 is TGTGCCAGCAGTTTGGGGGGGTCTGAAGCTTTCTTT. Residues: CASSLGGSEAFF. The whole variable domain, remainder taken from reference TRBV28 and TRBJ1-1, is DVKVTQSSRYLVKRTGEKVFLECVQDMDHENMFWYRQDPGLGLRLIYFSYDVKMKEKGDIPEGYSVSREKKERFSLILESASTNQTSMYLCASSLGGSEAFFGQGTRLTVV.